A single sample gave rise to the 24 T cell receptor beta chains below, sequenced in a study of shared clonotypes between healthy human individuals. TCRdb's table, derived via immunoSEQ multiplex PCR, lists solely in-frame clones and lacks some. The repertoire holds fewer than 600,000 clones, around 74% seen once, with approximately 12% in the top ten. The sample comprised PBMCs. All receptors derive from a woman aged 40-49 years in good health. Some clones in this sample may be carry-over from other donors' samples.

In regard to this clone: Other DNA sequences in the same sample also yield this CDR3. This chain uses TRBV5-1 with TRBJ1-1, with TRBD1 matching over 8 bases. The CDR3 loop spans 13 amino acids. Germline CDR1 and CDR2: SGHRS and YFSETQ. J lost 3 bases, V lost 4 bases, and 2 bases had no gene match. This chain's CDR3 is CASSLGQDTEAFF. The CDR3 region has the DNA TGCGCCAGCAGCCTGGGACAGGACACTGAAGCTTTCTTT. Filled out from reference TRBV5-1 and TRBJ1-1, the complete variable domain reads KAGVTQTPRYLIKTRGQQVTLSCSPISGHRSVSWYQQTPGQGLQFLFEYFSETQRNKGNFPGRFSGRQFSNSRSEMNVSTLELGDSALYLCASSLGQDTEAFFGQGTRLTVV.

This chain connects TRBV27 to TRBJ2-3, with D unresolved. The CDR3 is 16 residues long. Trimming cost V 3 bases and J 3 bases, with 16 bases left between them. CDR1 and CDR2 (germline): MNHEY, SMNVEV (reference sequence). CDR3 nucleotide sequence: TGTGCCAGCAGTTTCTCGGCGTGGGCTCAAACAGATACGCAGTATTTT. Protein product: CASSFSAWAQTDTQYF.

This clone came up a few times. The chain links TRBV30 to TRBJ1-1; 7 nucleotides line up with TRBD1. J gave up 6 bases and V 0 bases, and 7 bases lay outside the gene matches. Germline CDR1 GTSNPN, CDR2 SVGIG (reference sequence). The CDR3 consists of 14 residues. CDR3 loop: CAWSVDREVPEAFF. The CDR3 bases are TGTGCCTGGAGTGTCGACAGGGAAGTGCCTGAAGCTTTCTTT.

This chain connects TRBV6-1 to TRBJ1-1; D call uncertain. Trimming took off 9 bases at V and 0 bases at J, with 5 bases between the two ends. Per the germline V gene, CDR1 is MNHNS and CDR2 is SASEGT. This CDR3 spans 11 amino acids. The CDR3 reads CASSMNTEAFF. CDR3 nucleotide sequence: TGTGCCAGTTCAATGAACACTGAAGCTTTCTTT.

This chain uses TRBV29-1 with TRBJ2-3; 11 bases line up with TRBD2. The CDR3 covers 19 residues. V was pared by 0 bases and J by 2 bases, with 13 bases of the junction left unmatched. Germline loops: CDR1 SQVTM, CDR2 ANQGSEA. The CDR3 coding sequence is TGCAGCGTTGAAGAGGACAGCCAGCCGGGACTAGCGGACACAGATACGCAGTATTTT. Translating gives CSVEEDSQPGLADTDTQYF.

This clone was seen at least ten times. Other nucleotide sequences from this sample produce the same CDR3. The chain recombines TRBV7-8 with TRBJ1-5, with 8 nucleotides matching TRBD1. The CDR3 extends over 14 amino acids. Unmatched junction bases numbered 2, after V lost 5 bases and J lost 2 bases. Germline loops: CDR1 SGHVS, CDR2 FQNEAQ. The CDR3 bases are TGTGCCAGCAGCCCGGGACAGGGCAATCAGCCCCAGCATTTT. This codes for CASSPGQGNQPQHF.

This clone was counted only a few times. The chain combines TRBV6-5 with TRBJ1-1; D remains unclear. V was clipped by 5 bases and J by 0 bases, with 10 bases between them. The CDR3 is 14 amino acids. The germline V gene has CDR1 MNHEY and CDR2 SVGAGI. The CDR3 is CASSMGNMNTEAFF. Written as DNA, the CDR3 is TGTGCCAGCAGTATGGGTAACATGAACACTGAAGCTTTCTTT.

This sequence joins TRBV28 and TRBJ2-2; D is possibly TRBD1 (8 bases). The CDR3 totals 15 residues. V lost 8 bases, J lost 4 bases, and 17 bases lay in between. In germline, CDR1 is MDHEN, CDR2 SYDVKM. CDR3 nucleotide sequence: TGTGCCAGCGGGCTGACAGGGGAGGGCACCGGGGAGCTGTTTTTT. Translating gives CASGLTGEGTGELFF.

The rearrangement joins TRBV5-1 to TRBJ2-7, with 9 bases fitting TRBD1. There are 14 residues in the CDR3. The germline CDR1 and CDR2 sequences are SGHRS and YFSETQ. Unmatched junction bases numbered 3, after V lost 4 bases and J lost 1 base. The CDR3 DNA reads TGCGCCAGCAGCATGACAGGGGGATCCTACGAGCAGTACTTC. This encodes CASSMTGGSYEQYF. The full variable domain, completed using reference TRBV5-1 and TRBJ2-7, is KAGVTQTPRYLIKTRGQQVTLSCSPISGHRSVSWYQQTPGQGLQFLFEYFSETQRNKGNFPGRFSGRQFSNSRSEMNVSTLELGDSALYLCASSMTGGSYEQYFGPGTRLTVT.

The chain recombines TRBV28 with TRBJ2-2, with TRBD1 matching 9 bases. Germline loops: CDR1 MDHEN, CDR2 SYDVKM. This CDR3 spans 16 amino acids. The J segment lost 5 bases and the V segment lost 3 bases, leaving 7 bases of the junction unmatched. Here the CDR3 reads CASSLPGTGRTGELFF. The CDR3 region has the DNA TGTGCCAGCAGTTTGCCCGGGACAGGGAGGACCGGGGAGCTGTTTTTT.

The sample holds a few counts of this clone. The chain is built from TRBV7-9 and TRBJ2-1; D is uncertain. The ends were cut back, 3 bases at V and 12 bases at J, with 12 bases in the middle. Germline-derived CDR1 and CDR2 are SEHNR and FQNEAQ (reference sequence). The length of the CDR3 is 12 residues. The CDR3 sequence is CASSFFLDGQFF. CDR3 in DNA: TGTGCCAGCAGCTTTTTCCTGGACGGGCAGTTCTTC.

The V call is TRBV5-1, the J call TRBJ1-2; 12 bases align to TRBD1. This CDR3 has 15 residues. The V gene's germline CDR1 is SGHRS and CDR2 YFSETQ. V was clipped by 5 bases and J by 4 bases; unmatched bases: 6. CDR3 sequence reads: CASRGQGALGYGYTF. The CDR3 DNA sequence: TGCGCCAGCAGGGGACAGGGGGCACTGGGCTATGGCTACACCTTC.

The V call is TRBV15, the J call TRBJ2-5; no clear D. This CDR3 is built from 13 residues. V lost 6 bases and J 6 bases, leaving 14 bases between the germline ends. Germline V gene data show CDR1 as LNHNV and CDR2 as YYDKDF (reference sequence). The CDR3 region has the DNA TGTGCCACCAGGAAAAGAATCAGTCAGACCCAGTACTTC. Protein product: CATRKRISQTQYF.

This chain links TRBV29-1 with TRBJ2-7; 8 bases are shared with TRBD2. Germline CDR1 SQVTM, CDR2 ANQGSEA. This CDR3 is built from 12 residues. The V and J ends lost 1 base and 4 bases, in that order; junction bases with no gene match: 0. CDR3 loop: CSVEAGGYEQYF. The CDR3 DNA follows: TGCAGCGTTGAAGCGGGGGGGTACGAGCAGTACTTC.

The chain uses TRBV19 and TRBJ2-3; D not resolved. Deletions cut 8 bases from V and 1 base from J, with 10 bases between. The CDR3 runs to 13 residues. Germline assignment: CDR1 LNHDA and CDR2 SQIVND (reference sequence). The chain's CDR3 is CASPLWGTDTQYF. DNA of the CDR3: TGTGCCAGTCCTCTATGGGGCACAGATACGCAGTATTTT.

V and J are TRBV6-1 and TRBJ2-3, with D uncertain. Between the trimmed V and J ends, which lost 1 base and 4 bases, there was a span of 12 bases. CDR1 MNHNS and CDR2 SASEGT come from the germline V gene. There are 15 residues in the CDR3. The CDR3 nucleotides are TGTGCCAGCAGTGAAGGGGCTGGCAGCGCAGATACGCAGTATTTT. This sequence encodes CASSEGAGSADTQYF.

The CDR3 here is CASRLAGGRHGELFF. The CDR3 DNA follows: TGTGCCAGCAGACTAGCGGGAGGGCGGCACGGGGAGCTGTTTTTT. The chain uses TRBV11-2 and TRBJ2-2, with TRBD2 matching over 13 bases. This CDR3 has 15 residues. Germline CDR1 and CDR2: SGHAT and FQNNGV. With 6 bases clipped from V and 7 bases from J, the junction kept 5 bases outside the gene matches.

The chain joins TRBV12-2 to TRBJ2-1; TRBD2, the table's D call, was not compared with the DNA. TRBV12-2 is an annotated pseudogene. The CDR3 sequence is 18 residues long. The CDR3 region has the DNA TGTGCAAGTCGCTTAATATCCCCGGGGAACAGCTCCTACAATGAGCAGTTCTTC. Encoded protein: CASRLISPGNSSYNEQFF.

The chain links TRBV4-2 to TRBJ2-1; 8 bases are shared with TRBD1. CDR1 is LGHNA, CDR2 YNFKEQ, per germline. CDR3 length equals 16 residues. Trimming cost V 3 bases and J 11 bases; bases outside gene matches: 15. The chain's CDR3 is CASSHDSGGEGSKQFF. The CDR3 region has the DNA TGTGCCAGCAGCCACGACTCAGGGGGCGAGGGGTCCAAGCAGTTCTTC.

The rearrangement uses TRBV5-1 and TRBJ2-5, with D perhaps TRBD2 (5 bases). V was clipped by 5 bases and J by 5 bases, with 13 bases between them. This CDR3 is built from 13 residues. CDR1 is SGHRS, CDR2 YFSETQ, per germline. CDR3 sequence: CASRRLRGETQYF. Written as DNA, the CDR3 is TGCGCCAGCAGGCGGTTACGCGGGGAGACCCAGTACTTC.

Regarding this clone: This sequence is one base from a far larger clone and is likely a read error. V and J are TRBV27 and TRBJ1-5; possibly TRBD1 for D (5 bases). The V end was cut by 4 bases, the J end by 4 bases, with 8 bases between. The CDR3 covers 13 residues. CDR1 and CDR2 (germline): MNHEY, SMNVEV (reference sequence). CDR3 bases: TGTGCCAGCAGTTGGGGGACTAATCAGCCCCAGCATTTT. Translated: CASSWGTNQPQHF.

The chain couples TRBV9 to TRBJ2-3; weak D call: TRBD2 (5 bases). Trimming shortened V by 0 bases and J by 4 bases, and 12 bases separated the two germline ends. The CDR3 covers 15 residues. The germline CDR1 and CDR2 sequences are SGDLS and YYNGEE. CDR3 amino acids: CASSVGGSPADTQYF. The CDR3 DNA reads TGTGCCAGCAGCGTAGGTGGGAGCCCCGCAGATACGCAGTATTTT.

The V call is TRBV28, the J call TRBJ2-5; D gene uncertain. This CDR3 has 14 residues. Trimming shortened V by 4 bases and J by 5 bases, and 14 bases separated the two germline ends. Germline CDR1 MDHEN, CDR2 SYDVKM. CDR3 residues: CASSWSIRRETQYF. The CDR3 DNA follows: TGTGCCAGCAGTTGGTCCATCCGGCGGGAGACCCAGTACTTC.

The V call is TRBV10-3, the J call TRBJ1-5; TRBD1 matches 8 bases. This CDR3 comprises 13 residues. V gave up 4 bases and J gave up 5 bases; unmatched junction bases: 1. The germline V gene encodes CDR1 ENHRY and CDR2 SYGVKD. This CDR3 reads CAISVDRDQPQHF. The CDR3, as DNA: TGTGCCATCAGTGTGGACAGGGATCAGCCCCAGCATTTT.